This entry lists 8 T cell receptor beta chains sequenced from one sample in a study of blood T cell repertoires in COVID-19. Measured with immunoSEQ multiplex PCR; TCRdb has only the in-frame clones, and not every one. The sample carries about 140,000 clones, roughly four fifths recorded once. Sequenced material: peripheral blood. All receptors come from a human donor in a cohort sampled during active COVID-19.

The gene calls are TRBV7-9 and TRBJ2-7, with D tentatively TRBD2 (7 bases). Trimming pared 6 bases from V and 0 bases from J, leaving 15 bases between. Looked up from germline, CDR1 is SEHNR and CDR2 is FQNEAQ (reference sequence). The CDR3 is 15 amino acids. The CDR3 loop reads CASRSLGGDSYEQYF. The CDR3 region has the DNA TGTGCCAGCAGATCCCTAGGGGGGGACTCCTACGAGCAGTACTTC.

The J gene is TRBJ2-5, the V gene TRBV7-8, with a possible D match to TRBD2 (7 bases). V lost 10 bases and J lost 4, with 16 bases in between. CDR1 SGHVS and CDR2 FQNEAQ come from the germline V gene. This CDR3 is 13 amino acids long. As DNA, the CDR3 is TGTGCCACCGGGGAGGGGGGGCGAGAGACCCAGTACTTC. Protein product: CATGEGGRETQYF.

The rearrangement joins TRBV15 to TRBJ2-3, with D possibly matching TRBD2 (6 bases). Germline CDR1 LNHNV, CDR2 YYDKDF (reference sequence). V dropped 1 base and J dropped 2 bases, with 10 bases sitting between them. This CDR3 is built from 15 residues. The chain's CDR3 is CATSRVAGTTDTQYF. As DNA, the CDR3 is TGTGCCACCAGCAGAGTGGCGGGAACCACAGATACGCAGTATTTT.

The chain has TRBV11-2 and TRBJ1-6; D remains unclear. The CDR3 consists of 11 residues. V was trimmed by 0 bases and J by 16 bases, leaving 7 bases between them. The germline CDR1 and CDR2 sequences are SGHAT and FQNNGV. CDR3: CASSLDRILHF. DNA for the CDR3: TGTGCCAGCAGCTTAGACAGGATACTCCACTTT.

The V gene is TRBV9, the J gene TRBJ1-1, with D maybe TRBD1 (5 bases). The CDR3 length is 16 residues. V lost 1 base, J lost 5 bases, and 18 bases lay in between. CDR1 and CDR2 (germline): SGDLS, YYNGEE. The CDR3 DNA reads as TGTGCCAGCAGCGTACATGCTGGAGGGGCCGGGACTGAAGCTTTCTTT. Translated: CASSVHAGGAGTEAFF.

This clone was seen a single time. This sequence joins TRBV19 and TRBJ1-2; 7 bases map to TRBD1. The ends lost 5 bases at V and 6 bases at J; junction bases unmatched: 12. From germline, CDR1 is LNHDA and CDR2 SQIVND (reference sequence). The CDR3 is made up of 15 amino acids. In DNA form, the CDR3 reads TGTGCCAGTAGTGGGACATTCAGGGGGAGGCATGGCTACACCTTC. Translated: CASSGTFRGRHGYTF.

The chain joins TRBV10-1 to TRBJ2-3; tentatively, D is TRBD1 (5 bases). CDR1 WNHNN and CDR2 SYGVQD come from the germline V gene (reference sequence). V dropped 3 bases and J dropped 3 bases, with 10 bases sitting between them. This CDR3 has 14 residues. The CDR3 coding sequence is TGCGCCAGCAGTGAAAGCAGGGATACAGATACGCAGTATTTT. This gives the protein CASSESRDTDTQYF.

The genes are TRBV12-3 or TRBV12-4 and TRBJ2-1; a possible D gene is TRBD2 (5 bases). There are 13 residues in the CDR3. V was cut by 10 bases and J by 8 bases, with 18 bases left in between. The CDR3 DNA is TGTGCCACCCCGGCCTCGGGGAACGATGAGCAGTTCTTC. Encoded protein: CATPASGNDEQFF.